The rows below give T cell receptor beta chains drawn from one sample of a study of T cells in Graves' hyperthyroidism and ophthalmopathy. Using its own MiXCR run on the multiplex PCR reads, TCRdb lists one record per CDR3 protein. The sample records 250,000 to 300,000 distinct CDR3 sequences, roughly 18% being singletons. The sample taken for sequencing was blood. The source of these receptors is a man aged 45-65 years with Graves' ophthalmopathy. Each CDR3 is given with its conserved first and last residue. A D gene is named only where the DNA matches it firmly. The size entry is marked missing in some rows and otherwise reads once, few, many or a size class.

J: TRBJ2-7
V: TRBV28
D: TRBD2
length: 13
size: many
DNA: TGTGCCAGCAGTCTAAGCGGGAGGGACGAGCAGTACTTC
CDR3: CASSLSGRDEQYF

J: TRBJ2-5
V: TRBV7-8
D: TRBD2
length: 19
size: many
DNA: TGTGCCAGCAGCTTAGCGCCCATTCTAGCGGGAGGGCCTAATGAGACCCAGTACTTC
CDR3: CASSLAPILAGGPNETQYF

J: TRBJ2-1
V: TRBV18
D: -
length: 14
size: few
DNA: TGTGCCAGCTCACCAGAGGTCAGCACTGGTGAGCAGTTCTTC
CDR3: CASSPEVSTGEQFF

J: TRBJ2-1
V: TRBV2
D: -
length: 15
size: -
DNA: TGTGCCAGTCGCCCGTGGTCGGGCTCCTACAATGAGCAGTTCTTC
CDR3: CASRPWSGSYNEQFF

J: TRBJ2-7
V: TRBV4-2
D: TRBD1
length: 15
size: few
DNA: TGTGCCAGCAGCCAACCGGGACAGGGGAGTTACGAGCAGTACTTC
CDR3: CASSQPGQGSYEQYF

J: TRBJ2-5
V: TRBV12-3/TRBV12-4
D: -
length: 13
size: few
DNA: TGTGCCAGCAGTGGGGACTGGCGGGAGACCCAGTACTTC
CDR3: CASSGDWRETQYF

J: TRBJ1-1
V: TRBV5-1
D: TRBD1
length: 14
size: -
DNA: TGCGCCAGCAGGGAGACAGGGTTCGGGACTGAAGCTTTCTTT
CDR3: CASRETGFGTEAFF

J: TRBJ1-1
V: TRBV5-4
D: TRBD1
length: 16
size: few
DNA: TGTGCCAGCAGCTGGTCGACAGGGCTACTGAACACTGAAGCTTTCTTT
CDR3: CASSWSTGLLNTEAFF

J: TRBJ2-1
V: TRBV6-2/TRBV6-3
D: TRBD2
length: 14
size: few
DNA: TGTGCCAGCAGTTACGCTAGCGGGAGAAATGAGCAGTTCTTC
CDR3: CASSYASGRNEQFF

J: TRBJ2-7
V: TRBV27
D: TRBD2
length: 15
size: -
DNA: TGTGCCAGCAGTTTATTTCCTAGCGGGGGATACGAGCAGTACTTC
CDR3: CASSLFPSGGYEQYF

J: TRBJ2-7
V: TRBV10-3
D: TRBD2
length: 17
size: -
DNA: TGTGCCACCAGGACTAGCGGGAGTAGGAGTTCGCCTTACGAGCAGTACTTC
CDR3: CATRTSGSRSSPYEQYF

J: TRBJ2-7
V: TRBV28
D: -
length: 13
size: many
DNA: TGTGCCAGCAGTGCAGGCCACTCCTACGAGCAGTACTTC
CDR3: CASSAGHSYEQYF

J: TRBJ2-5
V: TRBV20-1
D: -
length: 14
size: few
DNA: TGCAGTGCTAGAGATGGGCGGATCCAAGAGACCCAGTACTTC
CDR3: CSARDGRIQETQYF

J: TRBJ2-2
V: TRBV12-3/TRBV12-4
D: TRBD1
length: 15
size: few
DNA: TGTGCCAGCAGTTTAGACAGGGGGAACACCGGGGAGCTGTTTTTT
CDR3: CASSLDRGNTGELFF

J: TRBJ2-5
V: TRBV4-1
D: -
length: 17
size: many
DNA: TGCGCCAGCAGCCAAGATCGGGGAGGTGCACAACAAGAGACCCAGTACTTC
CDR3: CASSQDRGGAQQETQYF

J: TRBJ1-2
V: TRBV20-1
D: -
length: 13
size: -
DNA: TGCAGTGCTCGACCCCGAGCTAACTATGGCTACACCTTC
CDR3: CSARPRANYGYTF

J: TRBJ2-4
V: TRBV14
D: -
length: 18
size: few
DNA: TGTGCCAGCAGCCAAGGCCCTAGGTCGGCGGCGGCCAAAAACATTCAGTACTTC
CDR3: CASSQGPRSAAAKNIQYF

J: TRBJ2-1
V: TRBV2
D: -
length: 15
size: few
DNA: TGTGCCAGCACCCGCAGACAGAGCTCCTACAATGAGCAGTTCTTC
CDR3: CASTRRQSSYNEQFF

J: TRBJ2-1
V: TRBV29-1
D: -
length: 12
size: -
DNA: TGCAGCGTTGAGGGAAACTACAATGAGCAGTTCTTC
CDR3: CSVEGNYNEQFF

J: TRBJ1-4
V: TRBV11-1
D: -
length: 13
size: many
DNA: TGTGCCAGCAGATCCTTCAGGAGCGAAAAACTGTTTTTT
CDR3: CASRSFRSEKLFF

J: TRBJ1-1
V: TRBV12-3/TRBV12-4
D: -
length: 14
size: many
DNA: TGTGCCAGCAGTTCTTCAGCGGGCAACACTGAAGCTTTCTTT
CDR3: CASSSSAGNTEAFF

J: TRBJ2-7
V: TRBV7-6
D: -
length: 12
size: many
DNA: TGTGCCAGCAGCTCCGGACCCGGGGAGCAGTACTTC
CDR3: CASSSGPGEQYF

J: TRBJ2-7
V: TRBV11-2
D: -
length: 12
size: many
DNA: TGTGCCAGCAGCTTATCCATGGGGGAGCAGTACTTC
CDR3: CASSLSMGEQYF

J: TRBJ2-7
V: TRBV5-6
D: TRBD2
length: 15
size: few
DNA: TGTGCCAGCAGAGGGAGCGGGAGAGGGTCCTACGAGCAGTACTTC
CDR3: CASRGSGRGSYEQYF

J: TRBJ2-1
V: TRBV20-1
D: TRBD1
length: 13
size: many
DNA: TGCAGTGCTAGACCCGGCAGGGGGTTCGAGCAGTTCTTC
CDR3: CSARPGRGFEQFF

J: TRBJ2-3
V: TRBV30
D: -
length: 13
size: many
DNA: TGTGCCTGGAGGGGGCTGGGCACAGATACGCAGTATTTT
CDR3: CAWRGLGTDTQYF

J: TRBJ2-1
V: TRBV2
D: -
length: 14
size: -
DNA: TGTGCCAGCAGTAGGGATGGCGGGCGGAATGAGCAGTTCTTC
CDR3: CASSRDGGRNEQFF

J: TRBJ2-5
V: TRBV11-2
D: -
length: 16
size: once
DNA: TGCGCCAGCAGCTTCGGGCGGGGCGCCACTCAAGAGACCCAGTACTTC
CDR3: CASSFGRGATQETQYF

J: TRBJ1-6
V: TRBV15
D: -
length: 17
size: -
DNA: TGTGCCACCAGCAGATCACCGATAGGGAACCCTAATTCACCCCTCCACTTT
CDR3: CATSRSPIGNPNSPLHF

J: TRBJ2-7
V: TRBV6-1
D: TRBD2
length: 13
size: -
DNA: TGTGCCAGCCGCACTAGCGTCTCCTACGAGCAGTACTTC
CDR3: CASRTSVSYEQYF

J: TRBJ2-1
V: TRBV5-4
D: -
length: 12
size: few
DNA: TGTGCCAGCAGCGCGACTTACAATGAGCAGTTCTTC
CDR3: CASSATYNEQFF

J: TRBJ2-2
V: TRBV6-9
D: -
length: 14
size: once
DNA: TGTGCCAGCACTTGGGGACAGAACACCGGGGAGCTGTTTTTT
CDR3: CASTWGQNTGELFF

J: TRBJ2-2
V: TRBV11-2
D: -
length: 12
size: many
DNA: TGTGCCAGCAGCCCCTGGGCCGGGGAGCTGTTTTTT
CDR3: CASSPWAGELFF

J: TRBJ1-1
V: TRBV20-1
D: -
length: 13
size: many
DNA: TGCAGTGCTAGATCATCCGGGAACACTGAAGCTTTCTTT
CDR3: CSARSSGNTEAFF

J: TRBJ1-5
V: TRBV6-5
D: -
length: 16
size: -
DNA: TGTGCCAGCGTTAAGGACAGACAAAATAGCAATCAGCCCCAGCATTTT
CDR3: CASVKDRQNSNQPQHF

J: TRBJ1-2
V: TRBV12-3/TRBV12-4
D: -
length: 15
size: -
DNA: TGTGCCAGCAGCCCCCAGGGACGAGGCACTGGGGGCTACACCTTC
CDR3: CASSPQGRGTGGYTF

J: TRBJ1-3
V: TRBV18
D: TRBD1
length: 14
size: -
DNA: TGTGCCAGCTCACCCCTCCCTGGACAGGACACCATATATTTT
CDR3: CASSPLPGQDTIYF

J: TRBJ2-7
V: TRBV13
D: TRBD2
length: 16
size: -
DNA: TGTGCCAGCAGCTTAGGCCTAGCGGGAGGGCAAAGCGAGCAGTACTTC
CDR3: CASSLGLAGGQSEQYF

J: TRBJ2-4
V: TRBV27
D: -
length: 20
size: few
DNA: TGTGCCAGCAGTTTATGGCCCGTAAGGAGCCAAACTCAGGGCAAAAACATTCAGTACTTC
CDR3: CASSLWPVRSQTQGKNIQYF

J: TRBJ2-1
V: TRBV12-3/TRBV12-4
D: -
length: 12
size: many
DNA: TGTGCCAGCAGTTTTGAAGGGAATGAGCAGTTCTTC
CDR3: CASSFEGNEQFF

J: TRBJ2-7
V: TRBV5-1
D: TRBD2
length: 15
size: many
DNA: TGCGCCAGCTCCCCCAGACTAGCGGGAGGAGGCGAGCAGTACTTC
CDR3: CASSPRLAGGGEQYF

J: TRBJ2-2
V: TRBV18
D: -
length: 15
size: many
DNA: TGTGCCAGCTCACCGCCTCTCGCGAACACCGGGGAGCTGTTTTTT
CDR3: CASSPPLANTGELFF

J: TRBJ1-4
V: TRBV2
D: TRBD1
length: 14
size: many
DNA: TGTGCCACCGGACAGGACCTAACTAATGAAAAACTGTTTTTT
CDR3: CATGQDLTNEKLFF

J: TRBJ2-7
V: TRBV20-1
D: -
length: 14
size: many
DNA: TGCAGTGCTAGGGAGGGGGCGTATTCCTACGAGCAGTACTTC
CDR3: CSAREGAYSYEQYF